The subject of this entry is one T cell receptor (beta chain). As yet, its antigen is unknown. The sample is drawn from a study of T cell responses to AZD1222 COVID-19 vaccine. Only in-frame clones appear in the TCRdb table, and some are missing; sequencing was by immunoSEQ multiplex PCR. The data contain 100,000 to 150,000 clones, about 92% of them singletons. Findings and caveats of the study: CD4 TCRs covered the whole spike, strongest at regions 160-218 and 743-854. Only 5 or 6 AZD1222 recipients tested seropositive at baseline. There were mostly white British donors and more females than males, and clonal diversity was possibly underestimated. Spike-specific TCRs gained breadth and depth after people received two AZD1222 doses.

V dropped 0 bases and J dropped 5 bases, with 13 bases sitting between them. In germline, CDR1 is MNHEY, CDR2 SVGEGT. The CDR3 extends over 16 amino acids. The chain is built from TRBV6-2 or TRBV6-3 and TRBJ2-2; D remains unclear. This specimen consisted of peripheral blood, obtained on day 0 of MenACWY control vaccination. This TCR derives from an adult in good health. In DNA form, the CDR3 reads TGTGCCAGCAGTTACTCGACGGCCGAACTGACCGGGGAGCTGTTTTTT. Residues: CASSYSTAELTGELFF.